This is a list of T cell receptor beta chains from one sample in a study of T cell responses to AZD1222 COVID-19 vaccine. Libraries were prepared by immunoSEQ multiplex PCR; TCRdb keeps only in-frame clonotypes and omits some of them. The sample lists around 180,000 clones; 88% were seen once. The specimen comprised peripheral blood, sampled on day 0 of AZD1222 vaccination. These receptors were obtained from an adult in good health. Both conserved end residues are part of each CDR3. Fields, in order: J gene, D gene, V gene, CDR3 length, clone size, CDR3 protein, CDR3 DNA. The D gene is left open where the match is weak. Rows may omit the clone size; those that give it use once, few, many or a size class.

j_call: TRBJ2-7
d_call: .
v_call: TRBV5-5
cdr3_length: 14
clone_size: once
cdr3_aa: CASSLVRQSYEQYF
cdr3_nt: TGTGCCAGCAGCTTGGTCCGACAGTCCTACGAGCAGTACTTC

j_call: TRBJ1-1
d_call: .
v_call: TRBV3-1/TRBV3-2
cdr3_length: 15
clone_size: .
cdr3_aa: CASSQESRVYTEAFF
cdr3_nt: TGTGCCAGCAGCCAAGAAAGTCGAGTCTACACTGAAGCTTTCTTT

j_call: TRBJ2-1
d_call: .
v_call: TRBV28
cdr3_length: 16
clone_size: .
cdr3_aa: CASSSTSPDWYNEQFF
cdr3_nt: TGTGCCAGCAGTTCAACAAGCCCAGATTGGTACAATGAGCAGTTCTTC

j_call: TRBJ2-1
d_call: .
v_call: TRBV5-5
cdr3_length: 14
clone_size: .
cdr3_aa: CASSPATDYNEQFF
cdr3_nt: TGTGCCAGCAGCCCCGCGACCGATTACAATGAGCAGTTCTTC

j_call: TRBJ1-1
d_call: .
v_call: TRBV7-2
cdr3_length: 13
clone_size: .
cdr3_aa: CASSLDRVAEAFF
cdr3_nt: TGTGCCAGCAGCTTAGACAGGGTAGCGGAAGCTTTCTTT

j_call: TRBJ2-5
d_call: TRBD2
v_call: TRBV6-2/TRBV6-3
cdr3_length: 16
clone_size: .
cdr3_aa: CASSRGSGGRQETQYF
cdr3_nt: TGTGCCAGCAGTAGGGGGAGCGGGGGCCGTCAAGAGACCCAGTACTTC

j_call: TRBJ1-5
d_call: .
v_call: TRBV6-1
cdr3_length: 15
clone_size: .
cdr3_aa: CASSEQGTAGQPQHF
cdr3_nt: TGTGCCAGCAGTGAACAGGGGACTGCGGGGCAGCCCCAGCATTTT

j_call: TRBJ2-7
d_call: TRBD1
v_call: TRBV4-3
cdr3_length: 13
clone_size: .
cdr3_aa: CASSPGTDYEQYF
cdr3_nt: TGCGCCAGCAGCCCCGGGACAGACTACGAGCAGTACTTC

j_call: TRBJ2-5
d_call: TRBD1
v_call: TRBV5-6
cdr3_length: 15
clone_size: .
cdr3_aa: CASSFAGQGAETQYF
cdr3_nt: TGTGCCAGCAGCTTCGCGGGACAGGGGGCAGAGACCCAGTACTTC

j_call: TRBJ2-2
d_call: .
v_call: TRBV9
cdr3_length: 11
clone_size: .
cdr3_aa: CASSTGGELFF
cdr3_nt: TGTGCCAGCAGCACTGGGGGGGAGCTGTTTTTT

j_call: TRBJ2-7
d_call: TRBD1
v_call: TRBV5-6
cdr3_length: 15
clone_size: .
cdr3_aa: CASSFGGQGIYEQYF
cdr3_nt: TGTGCCAGCAGCTTTGGGGGACAGGGTATTTACGAGCAGTACTTC

j_call: TRBJ1-4
d_call: .
v_call: TRBV7-8
cdr3_length: 15
clone_size: .
cdr3_aa: CASSLDSGAGEKLFF
cdr3_nt: TGTGCCAGCAGCTTAGATTCAGGGGCTGGTGAAAAACTGTTTTTT

j_call: TRBJ1-1
d_call: .
v_call: TRBV9
cdr3_length: 15
clone_size: once
cdr3_aa: CASSSLDGSLAEAFF
cdr3_nt: TGTGCCAGCAGCTCCCTCGACGGGTCCTTGGCTGAAGCTTTCTTT

j_call: TRBJ1-1
d_call: .
v_call: TRBV4-3
cdr3_length: 17
clone_size: .
cdr3_aa: CASSAQTKGPMNTEAFF
cdr3_nt: TGCGCCAGCAGCGCACAGACAAAGGGACCGATGAACACTGAAGCTTTCTTT

j_call: TRBJ2-5
d_call: TRBD1
v_call: TRBV6-5
cdr3_length: 13
clone_size: .
cdr3_aa: CASIRTGEGTQYF
cdr3_nt: TGTGCCAGCATTAGGACAGGAGAGGGGACCCAGTACTTC

j_call: TRBJ1-1
d_call: TRBD1
v_call: TRBV25-1
cdr3_length: 13
clone_size: .
cdr3_aa: CASSGDSLTEAFF
cdr3_nt: TGTGCCAGCAGTGGGGACAGTCTGACTGAAGCTTTCTTT

j_call: TRBJ2-5
d_call: TRBD1
v_call: TRBV12-3/TRBV12-4
cdr3_length: 13
clone_size: .
cdr3_aa: CASSDRGRETQYF
cdr3_nt: TGTGCCAGCAGCGACAGGGGGCGGGAGACCCAGTACTTC

j_call: TRBJ2-7
d_call: .
v_call: TRBV4-2
cdr3_length: 15
clone_size: .
cdr3_aa: CASRTSSGLSYEQYF
cdr3_nt: TGTGCCAGCAGAACGTCCAGCGGACTCTCCTACGAGCAGTACTTC

j_call: TRBJ2-3
d_call: .
v_call: TRBV6-6
cdr3_length: 14
clone_size: .
cdr3_aa: CASTERIPADTQYF
cdr3_nt: TGTGCCAGCACCGAACGTATCCCCGCAGATACGCAGTATTTT

j_call: TRBJ2-7
d_call: .
v_call: TRBV19
cdr3_length: 14
clone_size: .
cdr3_aa: CASRAATGRSEQYF
cdr3_nt: TGTGCCAGTAGAGCTGCCACGGGGAGGTCCGAGCAGTACTTC

j_call: TRBJ2-1
d_call: TRBD2
v_call: TRBV7-8
cdr3_length: 14
clone_size: .
cdr3_aa: CASRPSGPYNEQFF
cdr3_nt: TGTGCCAGCAGACCTAGCGGGCCTTACAATGAGCAGTTCTTC

j_call: TRBJ1-1
d_call: .
v_call: TRBV19
cdr3_length: 14
clone_size: .
cdr3_aa: CASSKEIGTTEAFF
cdr3_nt: TGTGCCAGTAGTAAGGAAATTGGGACCACTGAAGCTTTCTTT

j_call: TRBJ2-1
d_call: TRBD1
v_call: TRBV5-1
cdr3_length: 15
clone_size: few
cdr3_aa: CASRRGQQSGNEQFF
cdr3_nt: TGCGCCAGCAGGAGGGGACAGCAATCTGGCAATGAGCAGTTCTTC

j_call: TRBJ2-7
d_call: .
v_call: TRBV23-1
cdr3_length: 11
clone_size: once
cdr3_aa: CASSRANEQYF
cdr3_nt: TGCGCCAGCAGCAGGGCCAACGAGCAGTACTTC

j_call: TRBJ2-5
d_call: TRBD2
v_call: TRBV19
cdr3_length: 17
clone_size: .
cdr3_aa: CASSIISSGGARETQYF
cdr3_nt: TGTGCCAGTAGTATAATCTCTAGCGGGGGGGCCCGGGAGACCCAGTACTTC

j_call: TRBJ1-3
d_call: TRBD1
v_call: TRBV27
cdr3_length: 18
clone_size: .
cdr3_aa: CASSPYSYRDSGANTIYF
cdr3_nt: TGTGCCAGCAGTCCATACTCCTACCGGGACAGCGGGGCCAACACCATATATTTT

j_call: TRBJ2-7
d_call: .
v_call: TRBV2
cdr3_length: 13
clone_size: once
cdr3_aa: CASRTREPYEQYF
cdr3_nt: TGTGCCAGCAGGACCCGGGAGCCCTACGAGCAGTACTTC